Below are 8 T cell receptor beta chains sequenced from a single sample in a study of T cell repertoires in aging, cancer and after chemotherapy (dated by TCRdb to about 2019). TCRdb records Illumina MiSeq as the sequencer. Multiplex touch-down PCR with a mixed TRB-A/B primer pool was used to amplify rearranged TRB sequences covering the V, D and J segments. TCRdb trimmed the raw reads at Q25, called clones with MiXCR and kept productive beta chains. For every CDR3 protein sequence, its rows merge into one entry that carries the most common genes and DNA. Present in this sample are several thousand distinct CDR3 sequences, roughly 39% of which were seen just once. In total, the top ten clones hold less than 60% of the sample. TCR beta rearrangements were amplified from genomic DNA isolated from peripheral blood, not from sorted cells or RNA. What was sequenced was blood. These receptors all stem from a human donor with a blood cancer.

The rearrangement uses TRBV24-1 and TRBJ2-6; 10 nucleotides agree with TRBD1. V was pared by 4 bases and J by 0 bases, with 11 bases of the junction left unmatched. Germline loops: CDR1 KGHDR, CDR2 SFDVKD. This CDR3 is built from 20 residues. The CDR3 loop reads CATSDPPGRTGGSGANVLTF. Written as DNA, the CDR3 is TGTGCCACCAGTGACCCCCCTGGCCGGACAGGGGGCTCTGGGGCCAACGTCCTGACTTTC.

In this sample, this clonotype turned up a few times. The CDR3, as DNA: TGTGCCAGCAGAAAGCGGCTCGAGCAGTTCTTC. Its protein is CASRKRLEQFF. This chain links TRBV27 with TRBJ2-1; maybe TRBD2 (5 bases). Trimming removed 6 bases from V and 10 bases from J, with 10 bases in between. The CDR3 is 11 amino acids. Germline V gene data show CDR1 as MNHEY and CDR2 as SMNVEV (reference sequence).

This chain links TRBV27 with TRBJ2-7; 7 nucleotides line up with TRBD1. Germline CDR1 MNHEY, CDR2 SMNVEV (reference sequence). There are 14 residues in the CDR3. Trimming cost V 5 bases and J 2 bases; bases outside gene matches: 6. CDR3 residues: CASSPRTGPYEQYF. The CDR3 nucleotides read TGTGCCAGCAGTCCCCGGACAGGTCCCTACGAGCAGTACTTC.

V and J are TRBV15 and TRBJ2-5; the D gene is possibly TRBD1 (6 bases). V dropped 4 bases and J dropped 2 bases, with 8 bases sitting between them. The germline gives CDR1 LNHNV, CDR2 YYDKDF (reference sequence). There are 13 residues in the CDR3. CDR3 DNA: TGTGCCACCAGCAAGGACAGACAAGAGACCCAGTACTTC. Translated: CATSKDRQETQYF.

There are a few counts of this clonotype. V gene TRBV12-3 or TRBV12-4 combines with J gene TRBJ2-5; 8 positions match TRBD1. Germline trimming cut 6 bases from V and 7 bases from J; bases unmatched to any gene: 13. CDR3 length equals 15 residues. CDR3 sequence reads: CASSRDRGAGGTQYF. DNA for the CDR3: TGTGCCAGCAGCAGAGACAGGGGAGCTGGGGGGACCCAGTACTTC.

This clonotype is medium-sized in the sample. The chain is built from TRBV29-1 and TRBJ2-7; D uncertain. The ends were cut back, 3 bases at V and 2 bases at J, with 8 bases in the middle. CDR3 size: 12 residues. Germline V gene lookup returns CDR1 SQVTM and CDR2 ANQGSEA. CDR3 sequence: CSVDTVTYEQYF. The CDR3 bases are TGCAGCGTTGATACGGTGACCTACGAGCAGTACTTC.

This chain joins TRBV19 and TRBJ2-1; TRBD2 matches at 7 bases. Germline lookup yields CDR1 LNHDA and CDR2 SQIVND (reference sequence). V gave up 2 bases and J gave up 1 base; unmatched junction bases: 2. CDR3 length: 15 amino acids. CDR3 region: CASSIQRESYNEQFF. The DNA of the CDR3 is TGTGCCAGTAGTATACAGCGGGAATCCTACAATGAGCAGTTCTTC.

The chain links TRBV13 to TRBJ1-6; D unresolved. Germline V gene lookup returns CDR1 PRHDT and CDR2 FYEKMQ (reference sequence). Trimming removed 5 bases at V and 0 bases at J, with 14 bases between. The length of the CDR3 is 17 residues. CDR3 protein: CASSGVLRVSYNSPLHF. For the CDR3, the DNA is TGTGCCAGCAGCGGGGTCCTAAGAGTCTCCTATAATTCACCCCTCCACTTT.